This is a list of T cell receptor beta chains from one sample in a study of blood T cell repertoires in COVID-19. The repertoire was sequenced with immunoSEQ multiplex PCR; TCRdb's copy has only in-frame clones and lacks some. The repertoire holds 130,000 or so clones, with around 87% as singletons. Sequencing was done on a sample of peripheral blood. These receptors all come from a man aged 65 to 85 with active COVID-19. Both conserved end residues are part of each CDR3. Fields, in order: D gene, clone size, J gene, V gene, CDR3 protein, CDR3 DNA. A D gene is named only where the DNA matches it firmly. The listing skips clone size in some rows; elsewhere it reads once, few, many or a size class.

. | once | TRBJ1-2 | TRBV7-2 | CASSTTVLKGGYTF | TGTGCCAGCAGCACGACAGTCTTGAAGGGAGGCTACACCTTC
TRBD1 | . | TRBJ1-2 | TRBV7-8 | CASSLGLRGIGNGYTF | TGTGCCAGCAGCTTAGGTCTCAGGGGGATCGGGAACGGCTACACCTTC
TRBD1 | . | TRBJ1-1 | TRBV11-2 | CASSLAQGAGTEAFF | TGTGCCAGCAGCTTAGCACAGGGGGCTGGCACTGAAGCTTTCTTT
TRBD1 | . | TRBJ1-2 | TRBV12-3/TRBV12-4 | CASSPRDRDGYTF | TGTGCCAGCAGTCCCCGGGACAGGGATGGCTACACCTTC
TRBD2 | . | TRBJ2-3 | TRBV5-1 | CASSLGLAAPDTQYF | TGCGCCAGCAGCTTGGGACTAGCGGCGCCGGATACGCAGTATTTT
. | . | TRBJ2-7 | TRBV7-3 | CASSLRGGTGNEQYF | TGTGCCAGCAGCTTAAGAGGGGGTACAGGAAACGAGCAGTACTTC
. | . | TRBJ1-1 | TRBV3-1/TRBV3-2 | CASSLEGGGGTEAFF | TGTGCCAGCAGCCTCGAAGGAGGGGGGGGAACTGAAGCTTTCTTT
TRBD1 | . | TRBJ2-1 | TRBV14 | CASSQGDRERNEQFF | TGTGCCAGCAGCCAAGGTGACAGGGAAAGGAATGAGCAGTTCTTC
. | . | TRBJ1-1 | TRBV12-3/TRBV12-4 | CASSRRVNTEAFF | TGTGCCAGCAGTCGCAGGGTGAACACTGAAGCTTTCTTT
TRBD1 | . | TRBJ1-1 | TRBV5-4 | CASSSDRGRTTEAFF | TGTGCCAGCAGTTCCGACAGGGGAAGGACCACTGAAGCTTTCTTT
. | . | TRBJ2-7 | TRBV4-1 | CASSQEAGPGEQYF | TGCGCCAGCAGCCAAGAAGCAGGGCCGGGCGAGCAGTACTTC